These T cell receptor beta chains were read from a single sample in a study of monozygotic twins with inflammatory bowel disease. Reprocessing the 5' RACE reads, TCRdb reports a single entry for every CDR3 protein and omits DNA. There are more than 300,000 distinct CDR3 sequences in the sample, with around 2.6% held by the top ten. The source material was blood. The source is a human donor with ulcerative colitis or Crohn's disease, or a healthy co-twin of an affected twin (not recorded which). Both conserved end residues are part of each CDR3. Each record gives: J gene, V gene, CDR3 protein.

J gene: TRBJ1-2; V gene: TRBV7-2; CDR3 protein: CASSLVQNYGYTF
J gene: TRBJ2-7; V gene: TRBV5-5; CDR3 protein: CASSSGRGWIYEQYF
J gene: TRBJ2-1; V gene: TRBV20-1; CDR3 protein: CSARVASGGSSYNEQFF
J gene: TRBJ2-5; V gene: TRBV29-1; CDR3 protein: CSVDREETQYF
J gene: TRBJ2-7; V gene: TRBV28; CDR3 protein: CASSSRQVDSYEQYF
J gene: TRBJ2-3; V gene: TRBV11-2; CDR3 protein: CASSRQRGGDTQYF
J gene: TRBJ2-3; V gene: TRBV21-1; CDR3 protein: CASSSPCPGGGTDTQYF
J gene: TRBJ1-2; V gene: TRBV20-1; CDR3 protein: CSAYRAEGYTF
J gene: TRBJ2-2; V gene: TRBV20-1; CDR3 protein: CSARPPFGTSEVTGELFF
J gene: TRBJ2-5; V gene: TRBV28; CDR3 protein: CASSWRQGVETQYF
J gene: TRBJ2-3; V gene: TRBV5-1; CDR3 protein: CASSRGLAGGATDTQYF
J gene: TRBJ1-2; V gene: TRBV5-1; CDR3 protein: CASSEDARNYGYTF
J gene: TRBJ2-4; V gene: TRBV10-3; CDR3 protein: CAISESEGVDIQYF
J gene: TRBJ2-3; V gene: TRBV6-5; CDR3 protein: CASSYSIPGVRSTDTQYF
J gene: TRBJ2-5; V gene: TRBV5-1; CDR3 protein: CASSRNLLPAQETQYF
J gene: TRBJ2-7; V gene: TRBV4-2; CDR3 protein: CASSQERGGREQYF
J gene: TRBJ1-2; V gene: TRBV20-1; CDR3 protein: CSARGLGQGAGYGYTF
J gene: TRBJ2-1; V gene: TRBV9; CDR3 protein: CASSAGGGTYNEQFF
J gene: TRBJ2-5; V gene: TRBV20-1; CDR3 protein: CSAPSTSGETQYF
J gene: TRBJ1-6; V gene: TRBV12-3/TRBV12-4; CDR3 protein: CASRARGTETSPLHF
J gene: TRBJ2-5; V gene: TRBV6-5; CDR3 protein: CASSYFGAGETQYF
J gene: TRBJ1-1; V gene: TRBV20-1; CDR3 protein: CSAREYYTEAFF
J gene: TRBJ2-1; V gene: TRBV20-1; CDR3 protein: CSARSVGGAIFRDEQFF
J gene: TRBJ2-5; V gene: TRBV18; CDR3 protein: CASSPGDGYQETQYF
J gene: TRBJ2-5; V gene: TRBV20-1; CDR3 protein: CSARGGGGLETQYF
J gene: TRBJ1-1; V gene: TRBV9; CDR3 protein: CASSVMTAYPSEAFF
J gene: TRBJ1-3; V gene: TRBV9; CDR3 protein: CASSVDSGGGNTIYF
J gene: TRBJ2-1; V gene: TRBV9; CDR3 protein: CASSVGGDEYNEQFF
J gene: TRBJ2-3; V gene: TRBV10-3; CDR3 protein: CAISDPDSSTDTQYF
J gene: TRBJ2-7; V gene: TRBV7-9; CDR3 protein: CASSLDRGQTYEQYF
J gene: TRBJ2-5; V gene: TRBV2; CDR3 protein: CASRRDRAYQETQYF
J gene: TRBJ2-2; V gene: TRBV28; CDR3 protein: CASIETRQGQNGELFF
J gene: TRBJ2-5; V gene: TRBV9; CDR3 protein: CASSVVGSGGTKETQYF
J gene: TRBJ2-5; V gene: TRBV7-2; CDR3 protein: CASSLAGQLETQYF
J gene: TRBJ1-4; V gene: TRBV20-1; CDR3 protein: CSAKTGYGAATNEKLFF
J gene: TRBJ2-1; V gene: TRBV18; CDR3 protein: CASSPPDYTSSYNEQFF
J gene: TRBJ2-2; V gene: TRBV5-6; CDR3 protein: CASSQWNLRELFF
J gene: TRBJ2-2; V gene: TRBV11-2; CDR3 protein: CASSLEQGLNTGELFF
J gene: TRBJ2-7; V gene: TRBV10-3; CDR3 protein: CAIRGLASVGSEQYF
J gene: TRBJ2-1; V gene: TRBV11-2; CDR3 protein: CASSLEIRWQGDYNEQFF
J gene: TRBJ2-1; V gene: TRBV4-3; CDR3 protein: CASSRLGSNEQFF